The sequence of this T cell receptor beta chain was determined in a study of T-cell memory formation after mild COVID-19. Background on the study: TCR clusters mostly belonged to single donors.

TCRdb analysed the 5' RACE reads with MiXCR anew, one entry per CDR3 protein. There are around 470,000 distinct CDR3 sequences in the sample; roughly 20% occur only once, and roughly 8% lies in the top ten. This CDR3 is built from 16 residues. Germline V gene sequence: CDR1 KGHSH, CDR2 LQKENI. V lost 6 bases and J 8 bases, leaving 25 bases between the germline ends. The chain couples TRBV18 to TRBJ2-5; weak D call: TRBD2 (5 bases). The material sequenced was PBMCs or a T cell subset sorted from them (not recorded which). The clonotype originates from an adult woman who had mild COVID-19 (a few samples of this study predate the infection). Cell type and time point are not known. The CDR3 coding sequence is TGTGCCAGCTCCCCGAGGAGCGGTACCATGGGAGAAACCCAGTACTTC. Its protein is CASSPRSGTMGETQYF.